A selection of T cell receptor beta chains follows, all from one sample in a study of T cell repertoires in cytomegalovirus infection. TCRdb called the reads again in MiXCR, with one record for every CDR3 protein. Of roughly 68,000 distinct CDR3 sequences detected, about 23% appear once; the ten largest clones hold 79%. These receptors are not linked to any known antigen. Sample: PBMCs, sequenced either directly or after in vitro stimulation (not recorded which). These receptors originate from a human donor in good health (CMV status not recorded). Some clones in this sample may be carry-over from other donors' samples. CDR3s leave out the opening cysteine and the closing phenylalanine or tryptophan. Fields, in order: J gene, V gene, D gene, CDR3 protein. The D gene is left open where the match is weak.

TRBJ2-1	TRBV7-9	TRBD2	ASSSGTSGSIYNEQF
TRBJ1-4	TRBV7-6	.	ASSLADATNEKLF
TRBJ1-1	TRBV18	.	ASSPFPQGNTEAF
TRBJ2-7	TRBV6-1	.	ASRRVAYEQY
TRBJ1-6	TRBV6-1	.	ASSERVGQGVSPLH
TRBJ1-6	TRBV14	.	ASSQNFGTNSPLH
TRBJ2-1	TRBV20-1	.	SASSHSYNEQF
TRBJ1-2	TRBV19	.	ASGLPEERGIGGYT
TRBJ1-4	TRBV7-9	.	ASSLGAGAVHEKLF
TRBJ2-2	TRBV5-1	TRBD2	ASSLGRSRSGRNTGELF
TRBJ2-1	TRBV7-3	TRBD2	ASSLSGLALEQF
TRBJ2-1	TRBV7-2	TRBD2	ASSLGGRAIDEQF
TRBJ1-1	TRBV7-9	.	ASRQHQGTEAF
TRBJ2-5	TRBV7-2	.	ASSPDGVNQETQY
TRBJ1-6	TRBV30	TRBD1	ARQGAGSPLH
TRBJ1-1	TRBV5-6	.	ASSPGRRLNTEAF
TRBJ1-2	TRBV11-2	.	ASSLSQGNYGYT
TRBJ2-3	TRBV7-2	TRBD1	ASSWTGSQDTQY
TRBJ2-7	TRBV7-9	TRBD2	ASSRLAGPDPYEQY
TRBJ2-4	TRBV19	.	ASTTQQLAKNIQY
TRBJ2-5	TRBV28	TRBD2	ASSLHGMGGRASQY
TRBJ2-3	TRBV7-6	.	ASSLGTQSTDTQY
TRBJ1-3	TRBV5-6	.	ASSLTPDWPSGNTIY
TRBJ1-1	TRBV27	.	ASSLSGFGYTKAF
TRBJ2-1	TRBV7-2	TRBD2	ASSLNLGTSGSEQF
TRBJ1-1	TRBV10-3	.	ASRTRTENTEAF
TRBJ1-1	TRBV7-2	TRBD1	ASSRTGGLTEAF
TRBJ1-2	TRBV6-6	TRBD1	ASSTSDRGLYYGYT
TRBJ2-1	TRBV7-7	TRBD1	ASSRDRVHEQF
TRBJ2-1	TRBV7-2	TRBD1	ASSYQDRDRNEQF
TRBJ1-1	TRBV7-3	.	ASSPQQVPTEAF
TRBJ2-3	TRBV20-1	TRBD2	SAGGLLAGLGDTQY
TRBJ2-3	TRBV7-2	TRBD2	ASSFFRRTSGRAGWNTQY
TRBJ2-3	TRBV2	.	ASSEAGLANDDTQY
TRBJ2-1	TRBV7-2	.	ASSLGPQGYNEQF
TRBJ2-5	TRBV6-2/TRBV6-3	TRBD2	ASTENFSGTETQY
TRBJ2-2	TRBV7-3	.	ASSLTRPGELF
TRBJ2-1	TRBV20-1	.	SAGTFGEQF
TRBJ1-1	TRBV10-3	.	AISVQADTEAF
TRBJ2-2	TRBV12-3/TRBV12-4	TRBD1	ASSWGQGTGELF
TRBJ2-3	TRBV7-9	TRBD1	ASSLLVPGQGLWTDTQY
TRBJ2-1	TRBV6-2/TRBV6-3	TRBD2	ASSQLAGGEFYNEQF
TRBJ2-1	TRBV6-5	TRBD2	ASSQTSGRAFTNEQF
TRBJ2-7	TRBV20-1	.	SAPDTAGVYEQY
TRBJ2-3	TRBV6-8	.	ASTGERGTDTQY
TRBJ2-7	TRBV7-9	TRBD1	ASSSAGTASYEQY
TRBJ1-2	TRBV24-1	TRBD1	ATSDPGGNYGYT
TRBJ1-2	TRBV7-2	.	ASSITPGIYGYT
TRBJ1-4	TRBV7-2	.	ASSSRGGEKLF
TRBJ1-1	TRBV6-6	TRBD1	ATRQGTWDTEAF
TRBJ2-1	TRBV4-1	.	ASSQEGSEQF
TRBJ1-2	TRBV7-2	.	ASSFGPGKDYGYT
TRBJ2-3	TRBV20-1	TRBD2	SAIAGGGADTQY